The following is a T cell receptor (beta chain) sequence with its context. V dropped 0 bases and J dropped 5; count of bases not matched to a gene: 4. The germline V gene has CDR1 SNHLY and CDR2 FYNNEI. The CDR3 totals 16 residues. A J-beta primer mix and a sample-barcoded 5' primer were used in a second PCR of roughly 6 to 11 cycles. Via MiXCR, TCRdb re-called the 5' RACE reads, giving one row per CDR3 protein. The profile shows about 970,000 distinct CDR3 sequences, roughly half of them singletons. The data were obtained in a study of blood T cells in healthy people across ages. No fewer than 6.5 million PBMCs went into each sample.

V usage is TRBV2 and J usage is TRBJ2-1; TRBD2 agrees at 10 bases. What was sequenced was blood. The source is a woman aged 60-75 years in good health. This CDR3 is CASSEAVTSGNNEQFF. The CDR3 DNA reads TGTGCCAGCAGTGAAGCCGTAACTAGCGGGAACAATGAGCAGTTCTTC.